Sequencing of this T cell receptor (beta chain) was carried out in a study of cytomegalovirus exposure and HLA in healthy donors. Study-level points and caveats: Later, an analysis found that common viral pathogens appeared to be linked with several of the most significant clusters. Most TCR sequences showed up rarely, but some public TCRs showed up in many donors.

60 Vbeta and 13 Jbeta primers were used in PCR. TCRdb's table, derived via immunoSEQ multiplex PCR, lists solely in-frame clones and lacks some. The table records 150,000 to 200,000 clones, roughly 79% of them present only once. Germline V gives CDR1 SGHNT, CDR2 YENEEA. CDR3 size: 16 residues. V lost 2 bases and J lost 0, with 13 bases in between. For this clone: Its antigen is undetermined.

Sequenced sample: PBMCs. The source of this sequence is a man aged 40-49 years in good health and CMV-seropositive. This chain joins TRBV11-3 and TRBJ1-2; possible D gene TRBD1, 5 bases. This CDR3 reads CASSLTWGEANYGYTF. The DNA for the CDR3 is TGTGCCAGCAGCTTAACGTGGGGGGAAGCTAACTATGGCTACACCTTC. Based on the CDR3 plus reference TRBV11-3 and TRBJ1-2, the full variable domain is EAGVVQSPRYKIIEKKQPVAFWCNPISGHNTLYWYLQNLGQGPELLIRYENEEAVDDSQLPKDRFSAERLKGVDSTLKIQPAELGDSAVYLCASSLTWGEANYGYTFGSGTRLTVV.